The clone carrying this TCR beta chain has just a few counts. Antigen specificity is unknown. Germline values: CDR1 SQVTM, CDR2 ANQGSEA. Losses at the gene ends were 2 bases for V and 5 bases for J; bases not matched to a gene: 8. The CDR3 spans 14 residues. These data are taken from a study of T cells in Graves' hyperthyroidism and ophthalmopathy. General study findings and limits: Ophthalmopathy was model-predicted a median about 6 months pre-onset.

Graves' hyperthyroidism was deemed stable given no ophthalmopathy progression within 18 months. Patients between 18 and 65 years old had hyperthyroidism, newly diagnosed and lasting under 2 months. Pregnant or lactating patients were excluded, as were those with uncontrolled infection or other autoimmune disease. The TCR beta CDR3 regions underwent amplification using RNA transcripts as the source. The primer set for the first-round RT-PCR of the TCR CDR3 was HTBI. TCRdb reanalysed the multiplex PCR reads using MiXCR and keeps one entry per CDR3 protein. The sample has under 350,000 distinct CDR3 sequences, under 25% seen once; the top ten hold around 50%.

V is TRBV29-1 and J is TRBJ2-7; TRBD2 matches 8 bases. This sequence was found in a woman between 45 and 65 years old with Graves' hyperthyroidism. The sample was blood. The CDR3 sequence is CSVEILAGGDEQYF. CDR3 bases: TGCAGCGTTGAAATTCTGGCGGGAGGAGACGAGCAGTACTTC.